The entry below gives a single TCR beta chain sequence along with its context. It was with a sample-barcoded 5' primer and a J-beta primer mix that a second PCR of roughly 7 to 11 cycles was run. MiXCR, applied by TCRdb to the 5' RACE reads, yields one record per CDR3 protein. The table records roughly 2 million distinct CDR3 sequences, roughly 49% of them present only once. This entry is derived from a study of blood T cells in healthy people across ages. Germline V gives CDR1 DFQATT, CDR2 SNEGSKA (reference sequence). The CDR3 is 12 residues long. Trimming took off 6 bases at V and 11 bases at J, with 19 bases between the two ends.

The genes are TRBV20-1 and TRBJ2-5, with a possible D match to TRBD2 (6 bases). Material: blood. The receptor was derived from a middle-aged woman in good health. The CDR3 DNA reads as TGCAGTGCAGAAGCGGTTGGGGAGGAGCAGTACTTC. It yields the protein CSAEAVGEEQYF.